Listed below are T cell receptor beta chains from one sample, sequenced in a study of metastatic and nonmetastatic thyroid tumors. TCRdb reanalyzed the PCR reads via MiXCR. The sample contains about 25,000 clones, around 21% of which appear only once. Sequencing was done on a sample of blood. Every receptor here comes from a female donor with papillary thyroid cancer or a benign thyroid nodule (not recorded which). Some clones in this sample may be carry-over from other donors' samples. Both conserved end residues are part of each CDR3. D genes are given only for firm matches. A row's size may be missing; if present it is once, few, many or a size class.

D gene	clone size	V gene	J gene	CDR3 DNA	CDR3 protein
TRBD2	many	TRBV24-1	TRBJ2-5	TGTGCCACCAGTGATCCTAGCGGGGGGGGTGAGACCCAGTACTTC	CATSDPSGGGETQYF
.	.	TRBV6-1	TRBJ2-2	TGTGCCAGCACCAACGAGGGGGGCACCGGGGAGCTGTTTTTT	CASTNEGGTGELFF
TRBD1	.	TRBV20-1	TRBJ2-7	TGCAGTGCTAGATATGGACAGGGGGCGCGGGGGCAAGCACCCTCATACGAGCAGTACTTC	CSARYGQGARGQAPSYEQYF
TRBD1	.	TRBV5-1	TRBJ2-7	TGCGCCAGCAGCACGGGACAGCTTGAAGGTGAGCAGTACTTC	CASSTGQLEGEQYF
.	.	TRBV2	TRBJ2-3	TGTGCCAGCAGTGAAGGGTTTTTCGGAAGGCCTACGCAGTATTTT	CASSEGFFGRPTQYF
.	medium-sized	TRBV12-3/TRBV12-4	TRBJ1-1	TGTGCCAGCTTGCCGGTTTCCCGGGAAGCTTTCTTT	CASLPVSREAFF
.	.	TRBV13	TRBJ2-5	TGTGCCAGCAGCTTGGGGAGGCCAGGGGAGTTCCAAGATACCCAGTACTTC	CASSLGRPGEFQDTQYF
.	few	TRBV6-1	TRBJ2-1	TGTGCCAGCATCGTATCCGGGACGCTACACAATGAGCAGTTCTTC	CASIVSGTLHNEQFF
TRBD1	many	TRBV12-3/TRBV12-4	TRBJ1-4	TGTGCCAGCAGGCAGACAGGGGCTGAAAAACTGTTTTTT	CASRQTGAEKLFF
.	many	TRBV7-8	TRBJ1-1	TGTGCCAGCAGCCCGCAGATGAACACTGAAGCTTTCTTT	CASSPQMNTEAFF
.	medium-sized	TRBV6-1	TRBJ1-5	TGTGCCAGCAGCCTCTGGGTGGATCAGCCCCAGCATTTT	CASSLWVDQPQHF
TRBD2	many	TRBV9	TRBJ2-3	TGTGCCAGCAGCGTGGGAAGCGGGGGGGCCACAGATACGCAGTATTTT	CASSVGSGGATDTQYF
.	many	TRBV9	TRBJ2-1	TGTGCCAGCAGCCCCTCGAGTCCTAGGCAGTTCTTC	CASSPSSPRQFF
.	many	TRBV5-1	TRBJ1-2	TGCGCCAGCAGCATTAGCAGGGAAGGAGGCTACACCTTC	CASSISREGGYTF
.	.	TRBV6-1	TRBJ2-7	TGTGCCAGCAGTGAAGGTTTCCTTTACGAGCAGTACTTC	CASSEGFLYEQYF
.	medium-sized	TRBV10-1	TRBJ2-7	TGCGCCAGCAGTGATGGACCCCCGGACGAGCAGTACTTC	CASSDGPPDEQYF
TRBD1	.	TRBV5-6	TRBJ1-2	TGTGTCAGCAGCCGGACAGGGCTAGGCTACACCTTC	CVSSRTGLGYTF
.	many	TRBV20-1	TRBJ2-3	TGCAGTGCTAGTCGGGTTGGAGACACAGATACGCAGTATTTT	CSASRVGDTDTQYF
TRBD1	.	TRBV9	TRBJ2-7	TGTGCCAGCAGCGCCTCCGCCGGGGACAGGGACTCCTACGAGCAGTACTTC	CASSASAGDRDSYEQYF
.	few	TRBV6-2/TRBV6-3	TRBJ1-2	TGTGCCAGTAGTTACGGGTACTATGGATACACCTTC	CASSYGYYGYTF
.	once	TRBV7-2	TRBJ1-1	TGTGCCAGCAGCCTAACGGGGCGTGAGGCTGAAGCCTTCTTT	CASSLTGREAEAFF
.	.	TRBV5-1	TRBJ2-5	TGCGTCAGCAGCTTTGTGGCGGGGCTTCTCCAAGAGACCCAGTACTTC	CVSSFVAGLLQETQYF
.	once	TRBV3-1	TRBJ1-2	TGTGCCAGCAGCCAGGAGGAGTGGCAGGGCAATGGCTACACCTTC	CASSQEEWQGNGYTF
.	.	TRBV27	TRBJ2-3	TGTGCCAGCAGTTTAAACCACCCGGGAGATACGCAGTATTTT	CASSLNHPGDTQYF
.	many	TRBV28	TRBJ1-6	TGTGCCAGCAGAAACGCGGGACAAAGATCACCCCTCCACTTT	CASRNAGQRSPLHF